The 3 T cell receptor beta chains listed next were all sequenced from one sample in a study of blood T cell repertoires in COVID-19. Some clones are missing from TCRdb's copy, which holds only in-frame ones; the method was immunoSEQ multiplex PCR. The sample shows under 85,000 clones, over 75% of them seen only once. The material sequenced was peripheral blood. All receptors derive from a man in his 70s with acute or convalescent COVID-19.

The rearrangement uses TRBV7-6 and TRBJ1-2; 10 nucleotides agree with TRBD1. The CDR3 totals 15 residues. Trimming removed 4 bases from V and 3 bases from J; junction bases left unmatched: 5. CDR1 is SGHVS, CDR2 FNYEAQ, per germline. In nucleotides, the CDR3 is TGTGCCAGCAGCTCAGGACAGGGGGTGGACTATGGCTACACCTTC. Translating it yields CASSSGQGVDYGYTF.

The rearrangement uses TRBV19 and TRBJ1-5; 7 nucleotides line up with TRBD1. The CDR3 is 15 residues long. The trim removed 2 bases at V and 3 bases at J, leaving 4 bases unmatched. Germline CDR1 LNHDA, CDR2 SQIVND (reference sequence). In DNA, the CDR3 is TGTGCCAGTAGTATATGGGACAGAAACAATCAGCCCCAGCATTTT. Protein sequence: CASSIWDRNNQPQHF.

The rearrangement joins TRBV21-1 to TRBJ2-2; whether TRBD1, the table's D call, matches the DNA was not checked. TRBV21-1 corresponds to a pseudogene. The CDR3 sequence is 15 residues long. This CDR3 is CASSFRVNGTGELFF. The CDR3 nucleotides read TGTGCCAGCAGTTTCAGGGTTAACGGCACCGGGGAGCTGTTTTTT.